The clone carrying this T cell receptor (beta chain) was counted ten times or more. Its antigen is still unknown. The germline V gene has CDR1 DFQATT and CDR2 SNEGSKA (reference sequence). V gave up 1 base and J gave up 0 bases, with 7 bases separating them. The CDR3 is made up of 14 amino acids. Documented time point: technical triplicate 2. These data are taken from a study of neurological immune-mediated disorders. Broader study findings: In HTLV-1-associated myelopathy, TCR clonal expansion was greatest, and in multiple sclerosis it was least, below healthy controls.

TCRdb re-analysed the 5' RACE reads in MiXCR, keeping a single row per CDR3 protein. Counted here are about 31,000 distinct CDR3 sequences, more than 10% occurring once; the ten biggest clones make up 5% to 6.5%. The receptor was isolated from a female donor with HTLV-1-associated myelopathy (HAM/TSP). The V call is TRBV20-1, the J call TRBJ2-4; D possibly corresponds to TRBD1 (5 bases). The specimen sequenced was CD4+ T cells from blood. The CDR3 spells CSARGRGAKNIQYF. CDR3 DNA sequence: TGCAGTGCTAGAGGAAGGGGAGCCAAAAACATTCAGTACTTC.